The clone carrying this T cell receptor beta chain appeared a few times. The data belong to a study of cytomegalovirus exposure and HLA in healthy donors. Measured with immunoSEQ multiplex PCR; TCRdb has only the in-frame clones, and not every one. The table shows about 250,000 clones, with more than 75% occurring only once. The donors were part of the validation cohort, which consisted of under 150 subjects and was separate from the first cohort of around 620 subjects. The clonotype was recovered from a man younger than 30 in good health and CMV-seropositive. Sample: PBMCs.

For the CDR3, the DNA is TGTGCCAGCAGCTTGGCCGGCGAAATCTATGGCTACACCTTC. Amino acids: CASSLAGEIYGYTF. The chain has TRBV7-9 and TRBJ1-2; D is undetermined. This CDR3 region has 14 residues. Trimming removed 3 bases from V and 4 bases from J, with 12 bases in between. CDR1 is SEHNR, CDR2 FQNEAQ, per germline (reference sequence).